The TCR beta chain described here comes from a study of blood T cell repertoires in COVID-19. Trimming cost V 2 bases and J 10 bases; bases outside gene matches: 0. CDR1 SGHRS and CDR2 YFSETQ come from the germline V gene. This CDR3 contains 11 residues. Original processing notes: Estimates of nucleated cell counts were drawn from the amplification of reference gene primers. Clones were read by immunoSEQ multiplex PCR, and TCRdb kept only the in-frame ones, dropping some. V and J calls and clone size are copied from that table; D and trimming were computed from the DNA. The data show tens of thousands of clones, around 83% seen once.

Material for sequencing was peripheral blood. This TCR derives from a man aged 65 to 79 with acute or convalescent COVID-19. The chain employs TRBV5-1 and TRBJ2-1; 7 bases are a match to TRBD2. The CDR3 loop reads CASSLLAEQFF. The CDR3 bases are TGCGCCAGCAGCTTACTAGCGGAGCAGTTCTTC.